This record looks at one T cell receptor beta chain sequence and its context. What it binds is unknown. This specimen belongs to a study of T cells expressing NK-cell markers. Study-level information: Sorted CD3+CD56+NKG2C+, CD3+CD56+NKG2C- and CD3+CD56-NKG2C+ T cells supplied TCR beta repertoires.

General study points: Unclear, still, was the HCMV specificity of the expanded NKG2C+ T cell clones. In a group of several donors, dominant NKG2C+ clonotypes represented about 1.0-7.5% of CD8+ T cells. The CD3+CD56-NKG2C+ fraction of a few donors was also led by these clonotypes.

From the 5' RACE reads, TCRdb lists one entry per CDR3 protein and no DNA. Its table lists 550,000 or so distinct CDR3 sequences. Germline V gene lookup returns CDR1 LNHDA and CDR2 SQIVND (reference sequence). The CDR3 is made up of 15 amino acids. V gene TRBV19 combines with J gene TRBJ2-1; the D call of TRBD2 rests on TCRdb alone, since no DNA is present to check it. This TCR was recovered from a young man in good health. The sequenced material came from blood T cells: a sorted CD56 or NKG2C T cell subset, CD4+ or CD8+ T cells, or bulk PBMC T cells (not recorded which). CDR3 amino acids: CASTKGGLYSNEQFF.